Listed below are T cell receptor beta chains from one sample, sequenced in a study of shared T cell receptors in the human thymus. Some clones are missing from TCRdb's copy, which holds only in-frame ones; the method was immunoSEQ multiplex PCR. Of fewer than 700,000 clones listed, 85% to 90% were seen once; the top ten hold 0.0095% to 0.013%. The same data also contributed to another study, on human thymus T cells.

Material for sequencing was thymocytes. The receptor set was obtained from a boy less than two years old with a congenital heart defect. CDR3s include the opening cysteine and the closing phenylalanine or tryptophan. A D gene is named only where the DNA matches it firmly.

length,V,D,J,DNA,CDR3
16,TRBV28,.,TRBJ1-5,TGTGCCAGCAGCTTGGCCCGGGCGGGGGGCAATCAGCCCCAGCATTTT,CASSLARAGGNQPQHF
15,TRBV6-5,.,TRBJ1-2,TGTGCCAGCAGTTACGACTCTACAGGACGGTATGGCTACACCTTC,CASSYDSTGRYGYTF
13,TRBV11-3,.,TRBJ2-5,TGTGCCAGCAGGTTGGGGGCCAAGGAGACCCAGTACTTC,CASRLGAKETQYF
14,TRBV4-3,.,TRBJ2-5,TGCGCCAGCAGCCAAGCCCCCGGGGGGCAGACCCAGTACTTC,CASSQAPGGQTQYF
17,TRBV5-4,.,TRBJ2-7,TGTGCCAGCAGCTTGGGGAAAATCGGGGTCCCAGTCTACGAGCAGTACTTC,CASSLGKIGVPVYEQYF
14,TRBV27,TRBD1,TRBJ2-7,TGTGCCAGCGTTAAGGACAGGGAAAGCTACGAGCAGTACTTC,CASVKDRESYEQYF
18,TRBV7-2,TRBD2,TRBJ2-7,TGTGCCAGCAGCTTAGCTAGCGGGAGGGCCCAAAGCTCCTACGAGCAGTACTTC,CASSLASGRAQSSYEQYF
11,TRBV6-6,TRBD2,TRBJ2-7,TGTGCCTCTGGGGGGGGGTACGAGCAGTACTTC,CASGGGYEQYF
14,TRBV25-1,.,TRBJ1-1,TGTGCCAGCAGTGAATCCACGGGTTCCACTGAAGCTTTCTTT,CASSESTGSTEAFF
13,TRBV28,.,TRBJ1-3,TGTGCCAGCAGCCCATCCCGGGGAAACACCATATATTTT,CASSPSRGNTIYF
15,TRBV30,TRBD1,TRBJ2-5,TGTGCCTGGGGCGCTATTGGACAGGGAGAGGTGACCCAGTACTTC,CAWGAIGQGEVTQYF
15,TRBV28,.,TRBJ2-3,TGTGCCAGCAGCGAAAGGACTCCTACTCACCATACGCAGTATTTT,CASSERTPTHHTQYF